This T cell receptor (beta chain) originates from a study of T-cell reconstitution after alpha-beta-depleted transplantation in children. Study-wide findings and caveats: Some patients owed their high day-60 TCRbeta diversity to surviving recipient T cells and thymic progenitors. Alpha-beta T cells about two months after transplant reportedly derived from several hundred expanded graft clones.

Remarks on this clonotype: What it binds is unknown.

The authors prepared the TCRbeta library with unique molecular identifiers. TCRdb reprocessed the PCR reads with MiXCR, giving one entry per CDR3 protein. This sample carries just over 950,000 distinct CDR3 sequences, 25% to 35% of them seen once, and the ten largest clones take under 30%. The germline V gene has CDR1 DFQATT and CDR2 SNEGSKA (reference sequence). Trimming cost V 8 bases and J 0 bases, with 14 bases left between them. The CDR3 consists of 13 residues. The origin of this receptor is a boy less than two years old who had a stem cell transplant for SCID, so the T cells may come from the graft donor. The V and J genes are TRBV20-1 and TRBJ2-7, with TRBD2 as a possible D gene (5 bases). The source was PBMCs, mostly from graft donor cells, collected 360 days after TCRalphabeta/CD19-depleted stem cell transplant. The CDR3 bases are TGCAGTTCACCTCGCGGACTCTCCTACGAGCAGTACTTC. Its protein is CSSPRGLSYEQYF.